Listed here are 18 T cell receptor beta chains from one sample, sequenced in a study of response to subunit inactivated influenza vaccine. In TCRdb, the RT-PCR reads were re-called with MiXCR into one record per CDR3 protein. The data hold approximately 530,000 distinct CDR3 sequences, with around 8% observed a single time. The material was PBMCs from blood, obtained 23 to 25 months after vaccination. The receptors were gathered from a man between 50 and 75 years old who received an inactivated influenza vaccine.

The chain recombines TRBV19 with TRBJ1-1, with D uncertain. The length of the CDR3 is 14 residues. V was clipped by 5 bases and J by 1 base, with 11 bases between them. Germline values: CDR1 LNHDA, CDR2 SQIVND (reference sequence). The CDR3 DNA reads as TGTGCCAGTAGTGCCTCAGCACCGAACACTGAAGCTTTCTTT. It specifies CASSASAPNTEAFF.

This clonotype was counted between two and nine times. The V call is TRBV7-9, the J call TRBJ2-3, with 10 positions matching TRBD2. The junction had 8 bases not matched to a gene; V was cut back by 3 bases and J by 5 bases. The CDR3 is made up of 16 amino acids. The V gene's germline CDR1 is SEHNR and CDR2 FQNEAQ (reference sequence). CDR3 in DNA: TGTGCCAGCAGCTTCTCTAGCGGGAGTCGAGTAGATACGCAGTATTTT. Translation gives CASSFSSGSRVDTQYF.

A few counts support this clonotype. V usage is TRBV6-2 or TRBV6-3 and J usage is TRBJ2-3; 9 bases line up with TRBD2. The CDR3 sequence is 14 residues long. Trimming at V came to 0 bases and at J to 10 bases, leaving 5 bases not matched to a gene. Germline V gene sequence: CDR1 MNHEY, CDR2 SVGEGT. This chain's CDR3 is CASSYSGGTSSQYF. CDR3 sequence (DNA): TGTGCCAGCAGTTACTCCGGCGGGACTAGCTCGCAGTATTTT.

This rearrangement joins TRBV27 to TRBJ2-7; 10 bases line up with TRBD2. Germline CDR1 reads MNHEY; CDR2 reads SMNVEV (reference sequence). Trimming removed 4 bases from V and 4 bases from J; junction bases left unmatched: 4. The CDR3 extends over 14 amino acids. The DNA of the CDR3 is TGTGCCAGCAGTTGGGCTAGCGGGAGATACGAGCAGTACTTC. Translated: CASSWASGRYEQYF.

This clonotype was detected ten times or more. The chain joins TRBV7-2 to TRBJ2-7, with a tentative D call TRBD2 (6 bases). V lost 5 bases to trimming and J lost 7 bases, with 24 bases between them. The CDR3 is made up of 16 amino acids. Germline CDR1 is SGHTA and CDR2 is FQGNSA. CDR3 sequence: CASSRGFGAGEREQYF. The CDR3 bases are TGTGCCAGCAGCCGGGGTTTTGGAGCGGGTGAGCGAGAGCAGTACTTC.

This chain joins TRBV5-6 and TRBJ2-3; D perhaps matches TRBD1 (7 bases). V lost 3 bases and J 10 bases, leaving 18 bases between the germline ends. The CDR3 sequence is 14 residues long. CDR1 and CDR2 from the germline V gene are SGHDT and YYEEEE. The CDR3 region has the DNA TGTGCCAGCAGCTCCCAGGGGGGCGGTGGAGCGCAGTATTTT. Its translation: CASSSQGGGGAQYF.

This clonotype was recorded at least ten times. The rearrangement links TRBV7-6 to TRBJ2-7; 8 bases are shared with TRBD1. This CDR3 region has 15 residues. CDR1 is SGHVS and CDR2 is FNYEAQ in the germline V gene. The V and J ends lost 5 bases and 0 bases, in that order; junction bases with no gene match: 6. Written as DNA, the CDR3 is TGTGCCAGCAGCACAGGGGGGATTAGCTCCTACGAGCAGTACTTC. This translates into CASSTGGISSYEQYF.

This clonotype came up a few times. J is TRBJ1-3 and V is TRBV2; a weak D match, TRBD1 (5 bases). The V end was cut by 7 bases, the J end by 0 bases, with 13 bases between. The CDR3 totals 15 residues. Germline V gives CDR1 SNHLY, CDR2 FYNNEI. CDR3 region: CASTGTLDSGNTIYF. CDR3 coding DNA: TGTGCCAGCACCGGGACCCTAGACTCTGGAAACACCATATATTTT.

The table lists this clonotype with a count of one. This chain connects TRBV12-3 or TRBV12-4 to TRBJ2-1; either TRBD1 or TRBD2 may supply D (5 bases each). CDR3 size: 19 residues. With 2 bases removed from V and 0 bases from J, the gap between germline ends came to 20 bases. CDR3 sequence (DNA): TGTGCCAGCAGTTTAAGTAGTTGGCTAGCACAGGACTCCTACAATGAGCAGTTCTTC. This translates into CASSLSSWLAQDSYNEQFF.

The chain combines TRBV4-1 with TRBJ2-7; D gene ambiguous. This CDR3 comprises 13 residues. Between the trimmed V and J ends, which lost 0 bases and 3 bases, there was a span of 6 bases. Germline CDR1 is MGHRA and CDR2 is YSYEKL. The CDR3 DNA sequence: TGCGCCAGCAGCCAAGAACCGGTCTACGAGCAGTACTTC. The encoded protein is CASSQEPVYEQYF.

This clonotype was recorded at least ten times. The chain combines TRBV6-4 with TRBJ2-3; TRBD2 might be the D (5 bases). The CDR3 runs 14 residues. The V end was cut by 2 bases, the J end by 4 bases, with 10 bases between. The germline V gene has CDR1 MRHNA and CDR2 SNTAGT. The chain's CDR3 is CASSDRGPPDTQYF. CDR3 nucleotide sequence: TGTGCCAGCAGTGACAGAGGGCCCCCAGATACGCAGTATTTT.

As to this clonotype: A read error is possible here, since a much larger clone lies one base away. V and J are TRBV29-1 and TRBJ2-7; D unclear. CDR1 is SQVTM, CDR2 ANQGSEA, per germline. The V end was cut by 1 base, the J end by 10 bases, with 17 bases between. The CDR3 extends over 13 amino acids. As DNA, the CDR3 is TGCAGCGTTGAAGCATCGAGTAAAAGGCGACAGTACTTC. Its translation is CSVEASSKRRQYF.

This clonotype turned up a few times. The chain recombines TRBV7-2 with TRBJ2-1, with 8 bases fitting TRBD1. V was pared by 2 bases and J by 7 bases, with 10 bases of the junction left unmatched. Per the germline V gene, CDR1 is SGHTA and CDR2 is FQGNSA. The CDR3 loop spans 16 amino acids. This CDR3 is CASSLRGQGAWNEQFF. The CDR3 region has the DNA TGTGCCAGCAGCTTACGTGGACAGGGTGCGTGGAATGAGCAGTTCTTC. Filled out from reference TRBV7-2 and TRBJ2-1, the complete variable domain reads GAGVSQSPSNKVTEKGKDVELRCDPISGHTALYWYRQSLGQGLEFLIYFQGNSAPDKSGLPSDRFSAERTGGSVSTLTIQRTQQEDSAVYLCASSLRGQGAWNEQFFGPGTRLTVL.

This clonotype appeared a few times. J is TRBJ2-7 and V is TRBV18; tentative D call: TRBD1 (6 bases). The CDR3 runs 13 residues. V was shortened by 3 bases and J by 3 bases, with 9 bases between the two germline ends. CDR1 KGHSH and CDR2 LQKENI come from the germline V gene. CDR3 residues: CASSPDSNYEQYF. The CDR3 DNA reads TGTGCCAGCTCACCGGACAGTAACTACGAGCAGTACTTC.

This clonotype was recorded many times. V usage is TRBV9 and J usage is TRBJ2-5, with 7 nucleotides matching TRBD2. The CDR3 extends over 15 amino acids. V was pared by 4 bases and J by 5 bases, with 11 bases of the junction left unmatched. Germline V gene sequence: CDR1 SGDLS, CDR2 YYNGEE. In DNA form, the CDR3 reads TGTGCCAGCAGCCTCTGGGGAGGGACTCTGGAGACCCAGTACTTC. This encodes CASSLWGGTLETQYF.

This clonotype has just a few counts. The chain is built from TRBV20-1 and TRBJ2-7; 9 bases align to TRBD2. V lost 3 bases and J lost 3; bases outside the gene matches: 6. The germline V gene encodes CDR1 DFQATT and CDR2 SNEGSKA (reference sequence). CDR3 length: 14 amino acids. CDR3 nucleotide sequence: TGCAGTGCTAGGCCTGGTAGCGGGGGCTACGAGCAGTACTTC. Translating gives CSARPGSGGYEQYF.

J is TRBJ2-1 and V is TRBV7-2; D perhaps matches TRBD1 (5 bases). This CDR3 comprises 16 residues. The V and J ends lost 5 bases and 7 bases respectively, with 21 bases between them. The germline CDR1 and CDR2 sequences are SGHTA and FQGNSA. CDR3 amino acids: CASSIGRAGSLNEQFF. DNA of the CDR3: TGTGCCAGCAGCATAGGCAGGGCTGGCTCTTTGAATGAGCAGTTCTTC.

This clonotype was observed a few times. The chain couples TRBV6-5 to TRBJ1-2, with D possibly being TRBD1 (5 bases). Trimming shortened V by 0 bases and J by 5 bases, and 16 bases separated the two germline ends. The CDR3 totals 16 residues. Per the germline V gene, CDR1 is MNHEY and CDR2 is SVGAGI. The DNA for the CDR3 is TGTGCCAGCAGTTACTCGGACACCCGAGGGATATATGGCTACACCTTC. Its protein is CASSYSDTRGIYGYTF.